This TCR beta chain is from a study of patients and donors after allogeneic stem cell transplantation. One entry per CDR3 protein, called by TCRdb with MiXCR from the RT-PCR reads. The sample shows about a million distinct CDR3 sequences, under 20% of them seen only once. The V gene's germline CDR1 is MNHNS and CDR2 SASEGT. CDR3 length: 13 residues. This clonotype has more than one count but fewer than ten. The junction departs from germline at one end; a sequencing error may be responsible. Sequenced material: blood, either unsorted or a sorted T cell fraction (not recorded which). This receptor was taken from a human donor who was either an allogeneic HSCT recipient or a stem cell or donor lymphocyte infusion donor (not recorded which). It is not recorded whose cells these are; they may come from a transplant donor. This chain joins TRBV6-1 and TRBJ1-1; D gene uncertain. CDR3 nucleotide sequence: TGTGCCAGCGGTGAACTAGCCAGGTCGCAAGCTTTCTTT. Its translation: CASGELARSQAFF.